This T cell receptor (beta chain) was identified during a study of blood T cells in healthy people across ages. General observations from the study: While age rose, TCR beta diversity per million T cells dropped in a roughly linear way. A strong correlation was found between TCR beta diversity and the percentage of naive T cells.

Note on this clonotype: Its antigen is as yet unknown.

The germline V gene has CDR1 SGHVS and CDR2 FQNEAQ. This CDR3 is built from 15 residues. With 1 base removed from V and 5 bases from J, the gap between germline ends came to 11 bases. Together with a sample-barcoded 5' primer, a J-beta primer mix was included in a second PCR lasting about 7 to 11 cycles. Each cDNA molecule, via a template-switch adaptor with 12 random nucleotides, was tagged. TCRdb redid the calling of the 5' RACE reads with MiXCR, one entry per CDR3 protein. The sample has hundreds of thousands of distinct CDR3 sequences; about 37% are singletons. Total RNA was isolated from each sample in quantities of at least 5.5 micrograms.

The chain combines TRBV7-8 with TRBJ1-4; D perhaps matches TRBD1 (5 bases). The sequencing input was blood. The TCR originated in a man between 18 and 29 years old in good health. CDR3 region: CASSLVGGANEKLFF. As DNA, the CDR3 is TGTGCCAGCAGCTTAGTGGGGGGTGCAAATGAAAAACTGTTTTTT.